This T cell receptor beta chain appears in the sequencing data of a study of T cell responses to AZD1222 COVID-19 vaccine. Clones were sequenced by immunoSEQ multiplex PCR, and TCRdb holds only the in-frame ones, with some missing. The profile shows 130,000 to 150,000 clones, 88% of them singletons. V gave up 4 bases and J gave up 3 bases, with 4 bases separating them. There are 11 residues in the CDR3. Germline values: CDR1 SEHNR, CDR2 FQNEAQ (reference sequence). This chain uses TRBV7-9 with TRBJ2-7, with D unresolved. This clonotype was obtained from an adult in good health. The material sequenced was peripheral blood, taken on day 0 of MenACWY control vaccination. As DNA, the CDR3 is TGTGCCAGCAGCTCGGACTACGAGCAGTACTTC. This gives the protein CASSSDYEQYF.